The 27 T cell receptor beta chains below were found in one sample sequenced in a study of T cell responses to AZD1222 COVID-19 vaccine (dated by TCRdb to the early 2020s). The time point label for this specimen denotes: baseline before first vaccination. Libraries were made using the immunoSEQ multiplex PCR assay. Imported from immuneACCESS, the table was reduced by TCRdb to in-frame sequences with V and J called. These copies leave out some clones; in studies compared against another copy, an unresolved V gene accounts for under half, and the cause of the remainder is not known. This sample is represented by 150,000 to 200,000 clones; around 87% of them were singletons. The ten largest clones take up 6.5% to 8.5% of the sample. The sample in question was peripheral blood, obtained on day 0 of AZD1222 vaccination. The receptors were gathered from an adult in good health.

The chain recombines TRBV5-1 with TRBJ2-5; D is unclear. CDR3 length: 13 residues. Germline CDR1 SGHRS, CDR2 YFSETQ. V gave up 2 bases and J gave up 5 bases, with 10 bases separating them. The chain's CDR3 is CASSFITDETQYF. Here the CDR3 DNA reads TGCGCCAGCAGCTTTATAACTGATGAGACCCAGTACTTC.

The chain links TRBV10-2 to TRBJ2-5; D is undetermined. Trimming shortened V by 3 bases and J by 2 bases, and 10 bases separated the two germline ends. Germline loops: CDR1 WSHSY, CDR2 SAAADI. CDR3 length: 14 residues. The CDR3 sequence: CASSDSAPQETQYF. The DNA for the CDR3 is TGCGCCAGCAGTGACTCGGCCCCGCAAGAGACCCAGTACTTC.

V usage is TRBV27 and J usage is TRBJ2-5; 7 bases fit TRBD1. V was pared by 7 bases and J by 3 bases, with 8 bases of the junction left unmatched. The CDR3 is 14 residues long. Germline V gene sequence: CDR1 MNHEY, CDR2 SMNVEV (reference sequence). CDR3 in amino acids: CASNRQGSKETQYF. DNA of the CDR3: TGTGCCAGCAATCGACAGGGATCCAAAGAGACCCAGTACTTC.

CDR3 in DNA: TGTGCCAGCAGCGTAGTGAGGGGTGGCTACACCTTC. Amino acid sequence: CASSVVRGGYTF. The V and J genes are TRBV9 and TRBJ1-2; D perhaps matches TRBD1 (5 bases). Germline V gene data show CDR1 as SGDLS and CDR2 as YYNGEE. The CDR3 sequence is 12 residues long. V was pared by 0 bases and J by 7 bases, with 7 bases between.

The rearrangement uses TRBV7-2 and TRBJ1-5; D is possibly TRBD1 (5 bases). The CDR3 runs to 14 residues. V lost 5 bases, J lost 6 bases, and 14 bases lay in between. The germline gives CDR1 SGHTA, CDR2 FQGNSA. CDR3: CASSLRDTGQPQHF. CDR3 DNA sequence: TGTGCCAGCAGCCTCAGGGATACGGGTCAGCCCCAGCATTTT.

The chain is built from TRBV15 and TRBJ2-7; 8 bases are a match to TRBD1. V gave up 0 bases and J gave up 2 bases; unmatched junction bases: 3. CDR1 LNHNV and CDR2 YYDKDF come from the germline V gene (reference sequence). The CDR3 is made up of 15 amino acids. The CDR3: CATSREGTGAYEQYF. CDR3 DNA sequence: TGTGCCACCAGCAGAGAGGGGACAGGAGCCTACGAGCAGTACTTC.

This clone showed up just a few times. The chain is built from TRBV7-9 and TRBJ1-2; 7 nucleotides match TRBD1. CDR1 SEHNR and CDR2 FQNEAQ come from the germline V gene (reference sequence). There are 15 residues in the CDR3. V lost 0 bases, J lost 6 bases, and 7 bases stayed unmatched. The CDR3 loop is CASSLALDRAHGYTF. The CDR3 DNA sequence: TGTGCCAGCAGCTTAGCCCTAGACAGGGCGCATGGCTACACCTTC.

The chain links TRBV20-1 to TRBJ2-1; 8 nucleotides align to TRBD2. The CDR3 covers 16 residues. From germline, CDR1 is DFQATT and CDR2 SNEGSKA (reference sequence). J was trimmed by 5 bases and V by 3 bases; bases with no gene match: 12. The CDR3 region has the DNA TGCAGTGCTAGTTCCGGGGGGGCCCTCGTGGACAATGAGCAGTTCTTC. Amino acids: CSASSGGALVDNEQFF.

The V and J genes are TRBV7-2 and TRBJ2-7; D not resolved. Per the germline V gene, CDR1 is SGHTA and CDR2 is FQGNSA. V lost 4 bases, J lost 7 bases, and 11 bases lay in between. The CDR3 has 12 residues. CDR3 loop: CASSSEFREQYF. The DNA for the CDR3 is TGTGCCAGCAGCTCAGAATTTCGTGAGCAGTACTTC.

The chain links TRBV7-8 to TRBJ2-7; no clear D gene. Germline loops: CDR1 SGHVS, CDR2 FQNEAQ. CDR3 length: 16 amino acids. Trimming cost V 2 bases and J 0 bases, with 14 bases left between them. CDR3 amino acids: CASSLYGAESSYEQYV. Here the CDR3 DNA reads TGTGCCAGCAGCTTATATGGCGCGGAGAGCTCCTACGAGCAGTACGTC.

The V and J genes are TRBV3-1 (or the pseudogene TRBV3-2) and TRBJ1-2; no clear D gene. The CDR3 totals 16 residues. The V gene lost 4 bases and the J gene lost 0 bases, with 15 bases spanning the gap. CDR1 is LGHDT, CDR2 YNNKEL, per germline (reference sequence). The CDR3 protein is CASSPRASSANYGYTF. The CDR3 bases are TGTGCCAGCAGCCCAAGGGCCTCCTCGGCTAACTATGGCTACACCTTC.

The CDR3 sequence: CASSSIEETQYF. DNA for the CDR3: TGTGCCAGCAGTTCTATTGAAGAGACCCAGTACTTC. This chain joins TRBV6-5 and TRBJ2-5; D call uncertain. Germline assignment: CDR1 MNHEY and CDR2 SVGAGI. The CDR3 extends over 12 amino acids. Trimming took 4 bases from V and 3 from J, leaving 6 bases between them.

The rearrangement links TRBV5-6 to TRBJ2-7, with TRBD1 identical over 7 bases. Unmatched junction bases numbered 11, after V lost 9 bases and J lost 5 bases. Germline-derived CDR1 and CDR2 are SGHDT and YYEEEE. The CDR3 totals 13 residues. As DNA, the CDR3 is TGTGCCATCAGACAGGGTTTGGGCAACGAGCAGTACGTC. It is translated as CAIRQGLGNEQYV.

This clone appeared a single time. This rearrangement joins TRBV2 to TRBJ1-1; D remains unclear. The CDR3 is 13 residues long. Germline values: CDR1 SNHLY, CDR2 FYNNEI. V lost 9 bases and J 1 base, leaving 12 bases between the germline ends. The CDR3 DNA reads TGTGCCAGTAACTTAGGGAGGAACACTGAAGCTTTCTTT. This sequence encodes CASNLGRNTEAFF.

This clone was detected once. CDR3 amino acids: CASTEQLNTEAFF. As DNA, the CDR3 is TGTGCCAGCACCGAGCAATTGAACACTGAAGCTTTCTTT. The chain carries TRBV6-5 and TRBJ1-1; D is unresolved. Trimming left V 7 bases short and J 0 bases short, with 9 bases between. The CDR3 contains 13 residues. Germline V gene lookup returns CDR1 MNHEY and CDR2 SVGAGI.

The chain carries TRBV28 and TRBJ1-5; 8 bases are shared with TRBD1. This CDR3 has 13 amino acids. Germline-derived CDR1 and CDR2 are MDHEN and SYDVKM. V trimming: 7 bases; J trimming: 6 bases; junction bases outside the gene matches: 5. As DNA, the CDR3 is TGTGCCAGCAAGCAGGGGGCGGGTCAGCCCCAGCATTTT. The encoded protein is CASKQGAGQPQHF.

This sequence joins TRBV9 and TRBJ1-3, with D uncertain. CDR3 size: 14 residues. Germline assignment: CDR1 SGDLS and CDR2 YYNGEE. Trimming removed 4 bases at V and 9 bases at J, with 17 bases between. Here the CDR3 reads CASSPGDLGGTIYF. DNA for the CDR3: TGTGCCAGCAGCCCCGGAGACCTCGGAGGCACCATATATTTT.

The genes are TRBV5-6 and TRBJ2-7; 7 bases line up with TRBD1. Germline V gene lookup returns CDR1 SGHDT and CDR2 YYEEEE. The CDR3 covers 14 residues. J gave up 2 bases and V 1 base, and 3 bases lay outside the gene matches. This chain's CDR3 is CASSLRQGAYEQYF. The CDR3 bases are TGTGCCAGCAGCTTGAGGCAGGGGGCCTACGAGCAGTACTTC. Filled out from reference TRBV5-6 and TRBJ2-7, the complete variable domain reads DAGVTQSPTHLIKTRGQQVTLRCSPKSGHDTVSWYQQALGQGPQFIFQYYEEEERQRGNFPDRFSGHQFPNYSSELNVNALLLGDSALYLCASSLRQGAYEQYFGPGTRLTVT.

This clone came up once. Here the CDR3 reads CSVEDGQVGNIQYF. The CDR3 DNA follows: TGCAGCGTTGAAGACGGACAGGTCGGGAACATTCAGTACTTC. The chain is built from TRBV29-1 and TRBJ2-4; TRBD1 matches at 7 bases. V was clipped by 0 bases and J by 7 bases; unmatched bases: 6. This CDR3 spans 14 amino acids. Germline-derived CDR1 and CDR2 are SQVTM and ANQGSEA. The full variable domain, with the rest looked up from reference TRBV29-1 and TRBJ2-4, is SAVISQKPSRDICQRGTSLTIQCQVDSQVTMMFWYRQQPGQSLTLIATANQGSEATYESGFVIDKFPISRPNLTFSTLTVSNMSPEDSSIYLCSVEDGQVGNIQYFGAGTRLSVL.

The V call is TRBV4-1, the J call TRBJ1-1; tentative D call: TRBD1 (5 bases). The CDR3 contains 16 residues. V lost 1 base, J lost 10 bases, and 22 bases lay in between. Looked up from germline, CDR1 is MGHRA and CDR2 is YSYEKL. Here the CDR3 reads CASSQVLGVRDSRAFF. The CDR3 nucleotides are TGCGCCAGCAGCCAAGTCCTAGGGGTCAGGGATTCTAGAGCTTTCTTT.

The gene calls are TRBV11-1 and TRBJ1-5; D uncertain. Germline assignment: CDR1 SGHAT and CDR2 FQDESV (reference sequence). The CDR3 has 15 amino acids. Trimming removed 0 bases from V and 0 bases from J, with 6 bases in between. DNA for the CDR3: TGTGCCAGCAGCTTAGCGGCGGATAGCAATCAGCCCCAGCATTTT. Protein sequence: CASSLAADSNQPQHF.

The rearrangement joins TRBV19 to TRBJ2-3; 8 bases align to TRBD2. CDR3 size: 18 residues. The germline V gene has CDR1 LNHDA and CDR2 SQIVND (reference sequence). V lost 3 bases and J lost 0; bases outside the gene matches: 11. The CDR3 loop reads CASSIGWRGATSTDTQYF. For the CDR3, the DNA is TGTGCCAGTAGTATTGGTTGGCGGGGGGCGACTAGCACAGATACGCAGTATTTT.

J is TRBJ1-5 and V is TRBV19; a possible D gene is TRBD1 (6 bases). CDR3 length: 15 residues. The germline V gene encodes CDR1 LNHDA and CDR2 SQIVND (reference sequence). V lost 3 bases, J lost 3 bases, and 12 bases lay in between. The CDR3 DNA follows: TGTGCCAGTAGTATCTCGGACAGCTACAATCAGCCCCAGCATTTT. Translated, it gives CASSISDSYNQPQHF. The whole variable domain, filled in from reference TRBV19 and TRBJ1-5, reads DGGITQSPKYLFRKEGQNVTLSCEQNLNHDAMYWYRQDPGQGLRLIYYSQIVNDFQKGDIAEGYSVSREKKESFPLTVTSAQKNPTAFYLCASSISDSYNQPQHFGDGTRLSIL.

The V gene is TRBV27, the J gene TRBJ2-4, with D perhaps TRBD1 (5 bases). The CDR3 is 16 amino acids. Looked up from germline, CDR1 is MNHEY and CDR2 is SMNVEV (reference sequence). Trimming removed 4 bases at V and 3 bases at J, with 16 bases between. CDR3 in DNA: TGTGCCAGCAGTTCAGGGTTAGGTGTCGGCAAAAACATTCAGTACTTC. Translation gives CASSSGLGVGKNIQYF.

V is TRBV7-9 and J is TRBJ2-5, with TRBD2 as a possible D gene (5 bases). The germline V and J ends were trimmed by 5 bases and 0 bases, with 13 bases remaining between them. CDR1 SEHNR and CDR2 FQNEAQ come from the germline V gene (reference sequence). The CDR3 is made up of 15 amino acids. CDR3 residues: CASSPRGFDQETQYF. The CDR3 region has the DNA TGTGCCAGCAGCCCTCGGGGATTTGACCAAGAGACCCAGTACTTC. Looking up the rest from reference TRBV7-9 and TRBJ2-5 gives the full variable domain: DTGVSQNPRHKITKRGQNVTFRCDPISEHNRLYWYRQTLGQGPEFLTYFQNEAQLEKSRLLSDRFSAERPKGSFSTLEIQRTEQGDSAMYLCASSPRGFDQETQYFGPGTRLLVL.

This chain joins TRBV18 and TRBJ2-3; 9 nucleotides agree with TRBD1. This CDR3 comprises 16 residues. Trimming took 4 bases from V and 0 from J; bases not matched to a gene: 5. Germline assignment: CDR1 KGHSH and CDR2 LQKENI. The CDR3 region is CASSQQGAGSTDTQYF. The CDR3 DNA is TGTGCCAGCTCACAACAGGGGGCGGGCAGCACAGATACGCAGTATTTT.

This clone has a single count. CDR3 bases: TGTGCCACCAGTCATTCGCAGGGCTACACTGAAGCTTTCTTT. It yields the protein CATSHSQGYTEAFF. The V and J genes are TRBV15 and TRBJ1-1, with D maybe TRBD1 (5 bases). Trimming removed 6 bases at V and 3 bases at J, with 14 bases between. The germline V gene encodes CDR1 LNHNV and CDR2 YYDKDF (reference sequence). This CDR3 contains 14 residues.